Reported below is one TCR beta chain. Its antigen is undetermined. In each case, RNA was isolated and then reverse transcribed into cDNA as the sequencing template. Libraries were prepared by immunoSEQ multiplex PCR; TCRdb keeps only in-frame clonotypes and omits some of them. This table has approximately 160,000 clones, 55% to 75% appearing once. This CDR3 contains 13 residues. V dropped 5 bases and J dropped 7 bases, with 14 bases sitting between them. Per the germline V gene, CDR1 is MNHEY and CDR2 is SVGAGI. These data belong to a study of CD8+ T cells in alopecia areata. Overall study context: At a dose of 5 to 10 mg twice daily, oral tofacitinib was given to treated patients. Tofacitinib treatment spanned 6 to 18 months, with 6 months off drug afterward.

Points from the study as a whole: Mice showed clearer TCR sharing than patients did, a gap that was possibly HLA-related.

Treatment given: oral pan-JAK inhibitor, 5-10 mg twice daily. Collected material from alopecia areata patients comprised lesional scalp punch biopsies and peripheral blood. The sequence derives from a human donor with alopecia areata. The material was CD4+ T cells sorted from blood, obtained at week 24, from a patient treated with tofacitinib. The chain employs TRBV6-5 and TRBJ2-5; D not certain. The CDR3 reads CASSERGLGTQYF. In DNA, the CDR3 is TGTGCCAGCAGTGAAAGAGGTTTGGGGACCCAGTACTTC.